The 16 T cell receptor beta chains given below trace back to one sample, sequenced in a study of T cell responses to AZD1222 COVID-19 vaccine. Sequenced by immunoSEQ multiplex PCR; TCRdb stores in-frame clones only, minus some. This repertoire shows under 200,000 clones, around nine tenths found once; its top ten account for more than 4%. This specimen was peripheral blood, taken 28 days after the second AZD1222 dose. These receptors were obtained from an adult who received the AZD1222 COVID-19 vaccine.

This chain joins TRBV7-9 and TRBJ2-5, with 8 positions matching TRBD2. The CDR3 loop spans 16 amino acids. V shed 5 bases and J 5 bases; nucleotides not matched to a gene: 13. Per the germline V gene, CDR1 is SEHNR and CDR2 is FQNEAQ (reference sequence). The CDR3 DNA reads TGTGCCAGCAGCCCCCTGGCGGGGGGTCTTCGGGAGACCCAGTACTTC. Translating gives CASSPLAGGLRETQYF.

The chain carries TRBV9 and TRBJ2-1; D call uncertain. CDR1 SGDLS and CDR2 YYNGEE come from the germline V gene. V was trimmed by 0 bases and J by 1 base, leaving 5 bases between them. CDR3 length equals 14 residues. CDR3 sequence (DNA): TGTGCCAGCAGCGTAGGAGTTTCCTACAATGAGCAGTTCTTC. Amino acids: CASSVGVSYNEQFF.

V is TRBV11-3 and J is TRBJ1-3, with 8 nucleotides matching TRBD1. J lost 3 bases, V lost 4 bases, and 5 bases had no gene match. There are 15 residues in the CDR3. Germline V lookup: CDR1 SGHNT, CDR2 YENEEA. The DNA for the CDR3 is TGTGCCAGCAGCTCCTCGACAGGGGTTGGAAACACCATATATTTT. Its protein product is CASSSSTGVGNTIYF.

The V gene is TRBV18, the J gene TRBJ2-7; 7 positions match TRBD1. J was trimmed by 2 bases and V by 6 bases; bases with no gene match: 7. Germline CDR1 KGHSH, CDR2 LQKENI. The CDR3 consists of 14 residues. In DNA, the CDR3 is TGTGCCAGCTCGGACGGGACAGCGACCTACGAGCAGTACTTC. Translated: CASSDGTATYEQYF.

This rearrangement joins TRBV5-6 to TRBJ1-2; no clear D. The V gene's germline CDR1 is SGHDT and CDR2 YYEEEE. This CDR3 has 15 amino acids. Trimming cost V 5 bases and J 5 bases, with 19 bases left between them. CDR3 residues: CASSQRSTSSYGYTF. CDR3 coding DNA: TGTGCCAGCAGTCAAAGGTCCACTAGCTCTTATGGCTACACCTTC.

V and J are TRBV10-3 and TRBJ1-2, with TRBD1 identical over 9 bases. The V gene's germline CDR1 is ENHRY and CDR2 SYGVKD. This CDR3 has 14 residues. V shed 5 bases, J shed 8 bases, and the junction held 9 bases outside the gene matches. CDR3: CAISTGQGLRGYTF. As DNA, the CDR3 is TGTGCCATCAGTACGGGACAGGGACTTCGGGGCTACACCTTC.

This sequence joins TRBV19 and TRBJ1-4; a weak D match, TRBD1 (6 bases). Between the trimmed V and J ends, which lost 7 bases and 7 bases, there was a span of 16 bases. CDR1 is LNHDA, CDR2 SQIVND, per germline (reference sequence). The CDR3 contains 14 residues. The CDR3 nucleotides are TGTGCCAGTAAAGGGGGGACCGCCAGTGAAAAACTGTTTTTT. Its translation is CASKGGTASEKLFF. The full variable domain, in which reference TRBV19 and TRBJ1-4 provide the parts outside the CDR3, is DGGITQSPKYLFRKEGQNVTLSCEQNLNHDAMYWYRQDPGQGLRLIYYSQIVNDFQKGDIAEGYSVSREKKESFPLTVTSAQKNPTAFYLCASKGGTASEKLFFGSGTQLSVL.

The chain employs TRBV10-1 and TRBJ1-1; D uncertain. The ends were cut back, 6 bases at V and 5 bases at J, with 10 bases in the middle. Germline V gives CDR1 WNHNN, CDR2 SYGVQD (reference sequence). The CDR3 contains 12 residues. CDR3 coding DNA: TGCGCCAGCAGAAGGAGTAATACTGAAGCTTTCTTT. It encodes CASRRSNTEAFF.

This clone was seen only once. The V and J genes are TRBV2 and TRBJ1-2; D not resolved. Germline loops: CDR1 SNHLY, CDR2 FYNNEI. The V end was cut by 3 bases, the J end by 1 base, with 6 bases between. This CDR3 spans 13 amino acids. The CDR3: CASSDWDNYGYTF. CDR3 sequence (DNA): TGTGCCAGCAGTGATTGGGATAACTATGGCTACACCTTC.

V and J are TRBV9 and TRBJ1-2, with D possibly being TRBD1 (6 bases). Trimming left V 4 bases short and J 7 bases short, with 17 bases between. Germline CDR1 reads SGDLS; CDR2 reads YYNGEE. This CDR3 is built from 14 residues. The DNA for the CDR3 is TGTGCCAGCAGCTCGAGCAGGGGAGGGGGTGGCTACACCTTC. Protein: CASSSSRGGGGYTF.

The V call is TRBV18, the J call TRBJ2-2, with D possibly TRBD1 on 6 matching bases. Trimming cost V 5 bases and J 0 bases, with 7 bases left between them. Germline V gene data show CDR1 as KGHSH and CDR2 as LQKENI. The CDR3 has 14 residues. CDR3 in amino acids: CASSTGTNTGELFF. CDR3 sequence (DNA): TGTGCCAGCTCAACAGGGACGAACACCGGGGAGCTGTTTTTT.

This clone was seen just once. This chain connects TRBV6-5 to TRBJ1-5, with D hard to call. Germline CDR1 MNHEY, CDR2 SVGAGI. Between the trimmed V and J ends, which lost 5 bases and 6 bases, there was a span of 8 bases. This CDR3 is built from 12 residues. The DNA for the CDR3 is TGTGCCAGCAGTACCCAAGGTCAGCCCCAGCATTTT. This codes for CASSTQGQPQHF.

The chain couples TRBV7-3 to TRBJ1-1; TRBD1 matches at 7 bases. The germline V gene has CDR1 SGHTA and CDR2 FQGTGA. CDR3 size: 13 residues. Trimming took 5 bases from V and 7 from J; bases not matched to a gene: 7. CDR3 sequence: CASSVSGGNEAFF. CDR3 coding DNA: TGTGCCAGCAGCGTATCAGGGGGGAATGAAGCTTTCTTT.

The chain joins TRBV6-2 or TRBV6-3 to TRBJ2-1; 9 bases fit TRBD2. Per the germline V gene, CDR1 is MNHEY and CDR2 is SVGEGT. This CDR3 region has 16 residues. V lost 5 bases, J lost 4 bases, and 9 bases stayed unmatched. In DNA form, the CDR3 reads TGTGCCAGCAGTCCACACATAGCGGGGGTTTACAATGAGCAGTTCTTC. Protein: CASSPHIAGVYNEQFF.

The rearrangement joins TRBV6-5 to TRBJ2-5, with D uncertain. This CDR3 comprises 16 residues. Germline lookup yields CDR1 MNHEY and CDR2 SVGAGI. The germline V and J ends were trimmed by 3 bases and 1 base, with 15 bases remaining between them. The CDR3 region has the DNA TGTGCCAGCAGTTATTCCTTTACCGCGCTCCAAGAGACCCAGTACTTC. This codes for CASSYSFTALQETQYF.

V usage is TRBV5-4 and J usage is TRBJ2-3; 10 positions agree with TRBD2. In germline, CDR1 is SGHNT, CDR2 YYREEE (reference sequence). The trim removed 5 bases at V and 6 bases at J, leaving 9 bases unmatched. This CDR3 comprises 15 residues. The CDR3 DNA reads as TGTGCCAGCAGTCGAGCGGGGGGGGCAGGGGATACGCAGTATTTT. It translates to CASSRAGGAGDTQYF.